This T cell receptor beta chain was documented in a study of CD8 T cells in ankylosing spondylitis. There are a few counts of this clonotype. The antigen is not known. With molecular barcodes, quantitative 5'-RACE was used to make the TCR beta libraries. TCRdb re-derived calls from the 5' RACE reads in MiXCR, one entry per CDR3 protein. The table records hundreds of thousands of distinct CDR3 sequences, over 9.5% of them present only once. Germline assignment: CDR1 SGHRS and CDR2 YFSETQ. CDR3 size: 17 residues. J was trimmed by 0 bases and V by 7 bases; bases with no gene match: 9. Study-level results: Disease-linked clones, CD8+, were relatively rare in peripheral blood. Within ankylosing spondylitis blood, a TCR beta motif made up of seven to nine highly homologous variants appeared to be characteristic. Clones linked to disease were reported to show significant enrichment in matched ankylosing spondylitis synovial fluid. Previous work reported some of these motif variants in the synovial fluid and blood of reactive arthritis.

The chain uses TRBV5-1 and TRBJ2-5; TRBD2 aligns across 13 bases. The receptor's source is a male donor with ankylosing spondylitis. The specimen sequenced was blood, either unsorted or a sorted T cell fraction (not recorded which). CDR3 protein: CASRLAGGQSYQETQYF. CDR3 coding DNA: TGCGCCAGCCGACTAGCGGGGGGTCAATCGTACCAAGAGACCCAGTACTTC.